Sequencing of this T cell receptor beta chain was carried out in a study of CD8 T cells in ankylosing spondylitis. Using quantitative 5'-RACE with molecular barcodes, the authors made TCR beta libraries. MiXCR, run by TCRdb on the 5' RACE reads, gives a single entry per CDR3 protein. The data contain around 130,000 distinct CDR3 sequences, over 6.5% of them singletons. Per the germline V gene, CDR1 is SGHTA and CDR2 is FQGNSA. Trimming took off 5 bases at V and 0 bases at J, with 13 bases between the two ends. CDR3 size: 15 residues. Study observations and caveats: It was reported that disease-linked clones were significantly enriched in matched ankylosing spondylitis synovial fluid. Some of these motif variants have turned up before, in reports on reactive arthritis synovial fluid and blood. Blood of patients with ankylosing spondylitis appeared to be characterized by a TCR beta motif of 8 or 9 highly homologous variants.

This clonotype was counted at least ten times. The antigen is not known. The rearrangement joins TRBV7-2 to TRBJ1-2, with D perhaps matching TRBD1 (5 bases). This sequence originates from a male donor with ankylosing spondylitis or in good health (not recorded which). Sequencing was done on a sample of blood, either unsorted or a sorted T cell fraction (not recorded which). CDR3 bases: TGTGCCAGCAGCCCATGGGACGGAGCTAACTATGGCTACACCTTC. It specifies CASSPWDGANYGYTF. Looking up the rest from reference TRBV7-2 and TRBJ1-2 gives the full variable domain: GAGVSQSPSNKVTEKGKDVELRCDPISGHTALYWYRQSLGQGLEFLIYFQGNSAPDKSGLPSDRFSAERTGGSVSTLTIQRTQQEDSAVYLCASSPWDGANYGYTFGSGTRLTVV.